These 18 T cell receptor beta chains originate from one sample sequenced in a study of beta chain features in type 1 diabetes. TCRB transcripts that were expressed got sequenced, as all of the isolated RNA had been reverse transcribed. Repertoires were generated with immunoSEQ multiplex PCR, while TCRdb's copy carries only in-frame clones and drops some. The sample consists of 810,000 or so clones, roughly a sixth of them appearing once. The sample was naive CD4+ T cells from blood. Every receptor here comes from a woman between 18 and 29 years old in good health.

This clone has only one observation. V is TRBV18 and J is TRBJ2-1; 9 nucleotides align to TRBD1. J gave up 1 base and V 8 bases, and 6 bases lay outside the gene matches. Germline V CDR1 and CDR2: KGHSH, LQKENI. The CDR3 is 15 amino acids. DNA for the CDR3: TGTGCCAGCGAGACAGGGGGGAAATCCTACAATGAGCAGTTCTTC. This sequence encodes CASETGGKSYNEQFF. Combining the CDR3 with reference TRBV18 and TRBJ2-1 gives the whole variable domain NAGVMQNPRHLVRRRGQEARLRCSPMKGHSHVYWYRQLPEEGLKFMVYLQKENIIDESGMPKERFSAEFPKEGPSILRIQQVVRGDSAAYFCASETGGKSYNEQFFGPGTRLTVL.

The chain combines TRBV6-7 with TRBJ2-5; D might be TRBD2 (7 bases). TRBV6-7 carries the ORF label, with uncertain function. V lost 4 bases to trimming and J lost 0 bases, with 15 bases between them. There are 16 residues in the CDR3. Here the CDR3 DNA reads TGTGCCAGCAGTTGGCGGGGGCTAGCTCACCAAGAGACCCAGTACTTC. Translated, it gives CASSWRGLAHQETQYF.

This chain uses TRBV7-2 with TRBJ2-1; D call uncertain. Germline CDR1 and CDR2: SGHTA and FQGNSA. The CDR3 sequence is 13 residues long. The V end lost 5 bases, the J end lost 2 bases, and 7 bases lay between the germline ends. CDR3 DNA: TGTGCCAGCAGCGCAAGACCCTACAATGAGCAGTTCTTC. This encodes CASSARPYNEQFF.

V and J are TRBV5-4 and TRBJ2-2, with 8 bases identical to TRBD1. Germline values: CDR1 SGHNT, CDR2 YYREEE (reference sequence). This CDR3 has 14 residues. Trimming removed 5 bases from V and 6 bases from J; junction bases left unmatched: 6. In DNA form, the CDR3 reads TGTGCCAGCAGTAGGACAGGGCCCCCCGGGGAGCTGTTTTTT. Its translation is CASSRTGPPGELFF.

The V call is TRBV7-9, the J call TRBJ2-3; no definite D call. This CDR3 spans 13 amino acids. Looked up from germline, CDR1 is SEHNR and CDR2 is FQNEAQ (reference sequence). V gave up 1 base and J gave up 4 bases, with 6 bases separating them. This CDR3 is CASSLGSADTQYF. The CDR3 DNA sequence: TGTGCCAGCAGCTTAGGGTCTGCAGATACGCAGTATTTT.

This clone occurred once. The gene calls are TRBV9 and TRBJ2-5; no reliable D call. The ends were cut back, 4 bases at V and 2 bases at J, with 12 bases in the middle. The CDR3 has 14 residues. CDR1 and CDR2 from the germline V gene are SGDLS and YYNGEE. CDR3 bases: TGTGCCAGCAGCCCTACCGGGTATCAAGAGACCCAGTACTTC. Protein: CASSPTGYQETQYF.

This clone was observed once. V usage is TRBV28 and J usage is TRBJ1-4; D not certain. Between the trimmed V and J ends, which lost 1 base and 7 bases, there was a span of 10 bases. The germline gives CDR1 MDHEN, CDR2 SYDVKM. The CDR3 spans 14 residues. CDR3 protein: CASSLSPEIEKLFF. The DNA for the CDR3 is TGTGCCAGCAGTTTATCTCCTGAAATTGAAAAACTGTTTTTT.

The gene calls are TRBV7-3 and TRBJ2-4, with TRBD1 matching 9 bases. Germline CDR1 and CDR2: SGHTA and FQGTGA. The CDR3 has 13 residues. V lost 5 bases, J lost 7 bases, and 3 bases stayed unmatched. The CDR3 region has the DNA TGTGCCAGCAGCCCAGGGACAGGGAACATTCAGTACTTC. This gives the protein CASSPGTGNIQYF.

This clone was seen a handful of times. The V gene is TRBV28, the J gene TRBJ2-2, with a weak D call TRBD1 (5 bases). V was pared by 3 bases and J by 2 bases, with 13 bases between. This CDR3 has 16 amino acids. Germline CDR1 and CDR2: MDHEN and SYDVKM. This CDR3 reads CASSFGARRNTGELFF. CDR3 DNA sequence: TGTGCCAGCAGTTTTGGGGCAAGACGAAACACCGGGGAGCTGTTTTTT.

The V gene is TRBV7-9, the J gene TRBJ1-1, with a possible D match to TRBD1 (6 bases). V was pared by 5 bases and J by 1 base, with 11 bases between. Germline CDR1 reads SEHNR; CDR2 reads FQNEAQ (reference sequence). The CDR3 runs to 14 residues. The CDR3 sequence: CASSGQQGNTEAFF. CDR3 coding DNA: TGTGCCAGCAGCGGTCAACAGGGGAACACTGAAGCTTTCTTT.

This clone has a handful of counts. This chain links TRBV19 with TRBJ2-5; possibly TRBD2 for D (5 bases). V gave up 10 bases and J gave up 1 base, with 13 bases separating them. Germline-derived CDR1 and CDR2 are LNHDA and SQIVND (reference sequence). CDR3 length equals 13 residues. CDR3 DNA: TGTGCCACCTCCGGGGTCATCCAAGAGACCCAGTACTTC. Its translation: CATSGVIQETQYF.

The sample holds a few counts of this clone. The chain employs TRBV10-3 and TRBJ2-7, with 9 bases that match TRBD1. The junction had 5 bases not matched to a gene; V was cut back by 6 bases and J by 5 bases. The germline gives CDR1 ENHRY, CDR2 SYGVKD. The CDR3 sequence is 13 residues long. The CDR3 region has the DNA TGTGCCATCAGCGGGGGACAGGGCCACGAGCAGTACTTC. Its protein is CAISGGQGHEQYF.

In its sample, this clone was seen a few times. The CDR3 loop is CASSWGSETGELFF. The CDR3, as DNA: TGTGCCAGCAGCTGGGGGAGTGAAACCGGGGAGCTGTTTTTT. This rearrangement joins TRBV5-6 to TRBJ2-2; either TRBD1 or TRBD2 may supply D (5 bases each). Germline V CDR1 and CDR2: SGHDT, YYEEEE. The germline V and J ends were trimmed by 3 bases and 5 bases, with 11 bases remaining between them. This CDR3 region has 14 residues.

The chain combines TRBV15 with TRBJ2-6, with D unclear. The CDR3 consists of 14 residues. Germline-derived CDR1 and CDR2 are LNHNV and YYDKDF (reference sequence). Trimming cost V 5 bases and J 2 bases, with 7 bases left between them. In DNA form, the CDR3 reads TGTGCCACCAGCCGGCGACCTGGGGCCAACGTCCTGACTTTC. Amino acid sequence: CATSRRPGANVLTF.

This clone was recorded a few times. Here the CDR3 DNA reads TGTGCCAGCAGCTTAGAGACTAGCGGGAGGTATGAGCAGTTCTTC. Protein: CASSLETSGRYEQFF. This chain connects TRBV7-2 to TRBJ2-1; 13 bases are shared with TRBD2. V lost 1 base, J lost 8 bases, and 2 bases stayed unmatched. Germline CDR1 is SGHTA and CDR2 is FQGNSA. The CDR3 is 15 residues long.

This clone was recorded once. This sequence joins TRBV6-1 and TRBJ2-3; 8 bases fit TRBD2. CDR1 MNHNS and CDR2 SASEGT come from the germline V gene. The CDR3 has 16 residues. J was trimmed by 10 bases and V by 1 base; bases with no gene match: 13. The chain's CDR3 is CASSEGASGPAYAQYF. The CDR3 DNA reads TGTGCCAGCAGTGAAGGGGCTAGCGGGCCCGCTTACGCGCAGTATTTT.

This clone has a count of ten or more. The sample holds other DNA sequences that translate to the same CDR3. The V gene is TRBV10-3, the J gene TRBJ2-1; D remains ambiguous. The CDR3 contains 11 residues. The V gene's germline CDR1 is ENHRY and CDR2 SYGVKD. The V end was cut by 4 bases, the J end by 5 bases, with 3 bases between. The CDR3 region has the DNA TGTGCCATCAGTGGGAACAATGAGCAGTTCTTC. It codes for CAISGNNEQFF.

This clone was found once. The chain couples TRBV9 to TRBJ2-3; D perhaps matches TRBD1 (5 bases). Trimming pared 7 bases from V and 7 bases from J, leaving 19 bases between. The CDR3 has 14 amino acids. Germline-derived CDR1 and CDR2 are SGDLS and YYNGEE. CDR3 sequence: CASSPDIKGYTQYF. The DNA of the CDR3 is TGTGCCAGCTCTCCGGACATAAAGGGGTATACGCAGTATTTT.